The entry that follows covers one TCR beta chain sequence. Time point indicated: peripheral blood 6 weeks after treatment start. The data derive from a study of PD-L1 blockade in urothelial cancer. TCRdb's copy holds only in-frame clones and misses some; the assay was immunoSEQ multiplex PCR. The sample has 50,000 to 60,000 clones, roughly 91% seen once. The sample was PBMCs, taken around atezolizumab (anti-PD-L1) treatment. The sequence derives from a man aged 55 to 70 with urothelial cancer.

CDR3 sequence (DNA): TGTGCCAGCAGCGCACCGGGCCGGCGGGACACCGGGGAGCTGTTTTTT. The encoded protein is CASSAPGRRDTGELFF. This chain links TRBV5-4 with TRBJ2-2; D may be TRBD2 (5 bases). V was shortened by 4 bases and J by 3 bases, with 16 bases between the two germline ends. The germline gives CDR1 SGHNT, CDR2 YYREEE (reference sequence). This CDR3 has 16 residues. The whole variable domain, remainder taken from reference TRBV5-4 and TRBJ2-2, is ETGVTQSPTHLIKTRGQQVTLRCSSQSGHNTVSWYQQALGQGPQFIFQYYREEENGRGNFPPRFSGLQFPNYSSELNVNALELDDSALYLCASSAPGRRDTGELFFGEGSRLTVL.